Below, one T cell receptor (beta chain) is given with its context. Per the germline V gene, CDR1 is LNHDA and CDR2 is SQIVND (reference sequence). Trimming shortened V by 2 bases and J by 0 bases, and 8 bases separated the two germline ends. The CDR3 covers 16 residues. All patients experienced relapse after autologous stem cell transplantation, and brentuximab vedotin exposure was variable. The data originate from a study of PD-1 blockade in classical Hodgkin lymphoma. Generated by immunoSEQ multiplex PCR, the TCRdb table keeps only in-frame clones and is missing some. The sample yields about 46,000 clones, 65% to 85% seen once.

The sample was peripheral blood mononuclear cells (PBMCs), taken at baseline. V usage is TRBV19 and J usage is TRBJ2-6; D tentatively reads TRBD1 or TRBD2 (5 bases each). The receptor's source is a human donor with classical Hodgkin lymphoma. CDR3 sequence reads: CASSIMGTSGANVLTF. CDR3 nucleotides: TGTGCCAGTAGTATAATGGGGACCTCTGGGGCCAACGTCCTGACTTTC.